Listed here are 22 T cell receptor beta chains from one sample, sequenced in a study of blood T cell repertoires in COVID-19 (dated by TCRdb to 2018 to 2021). Library method: the immunoSEQ multiplex PCR assay. TCRdb stores this immuneACCESS table with in-frame sequences only. Part of the clones is absent; in the studies checked, under half of the shortfall reflects unresolved V genes, and no reason is known for the rest. The sample data list under 85,000 clones, and roughly nine tenths of these were observed just once. The ten top clones hold roughly 5.3% of the sample. Sequencing was performed on peripheral blood. Receptors originate from a woman of 80 years or more with active or convalescent COVID-19.

The chain links TRBV7-2 to TRBJ2-1; 9 positions match TRBD2. Germline V CDR1 and CDR2: SGHTA, FQGNSA. The V and J ends lost 5 bases and 15 bases, in that order; junction bases with no gene match: 11. This CDR3 has 13 amino acids. CDR3 sequence reads: CASSARLAAWVFF. The CDR3 nucleotides read TGTGCCAGCAGCGCACGACTAGCGGCCTGGGTGTTCTTC. Combining the CDR3 with reference TRBV7-2 and TRBJ2-1 gives the whole variable domain GAGVSQSPSNKVTEKGKDVELRCDPISGHTALYWYRQSLGQGLEFLIYFQGNSAPDKSGLPSDRFSAERTGGSVSTLTIQRTQQEDSAVYLCASSARLAAWVFFGPGTRLTVL.

The V gene is TRBV7-2, the J gene TRBJ2-2, with 11 bases aligning to TRBD2. Trimming took 6 bases from V and 6 from J; bases not matched to a gene: 6. In germline, CDR1 is SGHTA, CDR2 FQGNSA. The CDR3 totals 15 residues. Here the CDR3 DNA reads TGTGCCAGCAGGTTTACTAGCGGGAGAGCCGGGGAGCTGTTTTTT. Protein sequence: CASRFTSGRAGELFF.

The sample holds one count of this clone. The chain recombines TRBV7-9 with TRBJ2-1; TRBD1 agrees at 10 bases. V shed 4 bases and J 6 bases; nucleotides not matched to a gene: 3. In germline, CDR1 is SEHNR, CDR2 FQNEAQ (reference sequence). The CDR3 loop spans 14 amino acids. For the CDR3, the DNA is TGTGCCAGCAGCTCAAGGACAGGGGGCAATGAGCAGTTCTTC. Protein: CASSSRTGGNEQFF.

In this sample, this clone turned up once. V and J are TRBV5-1 and TRBJ2-2, with 7 bases fitting TRBD2. The V gene end was trimmed by 2 bases and the J gene end by 3 bases; junction bases not matched to a gene: 4. Germline CDR1 reads SGHRS; CDR2 reads YFSETQ. This CDR3 has 15 residues. The CDR3 nucleotides are TGCGCCAGCAGCTTCCGGGGACTACACACCGGGGAGCTGTTTTTT. It encodes CASSFRGLHTGELFF. The variable domain in full, with the rest retrieved from reference TRBV5-1 and TRBJ2-2, is KAGVTQTPRYLIKTRGQQVTLSCSPISGHRSVSWYQQTPGQGLQFLFEYFSETQRNKGNFPGRFSGRQFSNSRSEMNVSTLELGDSALYLCASSFRGLHTGELFFGEGSRLTVL.

J is TRBJ2-5 and V is TRBV10-1; 8 bases agree with TRBD2. CDR1 is WNHNN and CDR2 is SYGVQD in the germline V gene (reference sequence). The CDR3 runs to 15 residues. V trimming: 5 bases; J trimming: 1 base; junction bases outside the gene matches: 6. The CDR3 here is CASSRSGEPQETQYF. CDR3 DNA sequence: TGCGCCAGCAGTCGTAGCGGGGAGCCCCAAGAGACCCAGTACTTC.

The chain couples TRBV3-1 (or the pseudogene TRBV3-2) to TRBJ2-7; TRBD1 is a possible D gene (6 bases). CDR3 size: 14 residues. Per the germline V gene, CDR1 is LGHDT and CDR2 is YNNKEL (reference sequence). V was trimmed by 0 bases and J by 6 bases, leaving 12 bases between them. The CDR3 DNA follows: TGTGCCAGCAGCCAAGATATCGTAGGGGGCGAGCAGTACTTC. This sequence encodes CASSQDIVGGEQYF.

The genes are TRBV28 and TRBJ1-1, with a possible D match to TRBD1 (6 bases). The CDR3 totals 11 residues. Germline V gene lookup returns CDR1 MDHEN and CDR2 SYDVKM. Between the trimmed V and J ends, which lost 6 bases and 4 bases, there was a span of 6 bases. CDR3 bases: TGTGCCAGCAGCAGGGGCACTGAAGCTTTCTTT. Protein product: CASSRGTEAFF.

This clone showed up just once. The V and J genes are TRBV7-2 and TRBJ1-6; 12 positions match TRBD1. V lost 5 bases to trimming and J lost 8 bases; unmatched junction nucleotides: 7. The CDR3 has 16 amino acids. Per germline, CDR1 SGHTA and CDR2 FQGNSA. The CDR3 loop reads CASSQVRDRGHSPLHF. The CDR3, as DNA: TGTGCCAGCAGCCAAGTCCGGGACAGGGGGCATTCACCCCTCCACTTT.

The chain recombines TRBV7-2 with TRBJ1-3, with 9 bases aligning to TRBD1. The CDR3 consists of 16 residues. V dropped 3 bases and J dropped 0; count of bases not matched to a gene: 3. Germline-derived CDR1 and CDR2 are SGHTA and FQGNSA. CDR3 in amino acids: CASSLTGGSSGNTIYF. The CDR3 DNA sequence: TGTGCCAGCAGCTTGACAGGGGGATCCTCTGGAAACACCATATATTTT. The complete variable domain, with remaining parts taken from reference TRBV7-2 and TRBJ1-3, reads GAGVSQSPSNKVTEKGKDVELRCDPISGHTALYWYRQSLGQGLEFLIYFQGNSAPDKSGLPSDRFSAERTGGSVSTLTIQRTQQEDSAVYLCASSLTGGSSGNTIYFGEGSWLTVV.

V and J are TRBV3-1 (or the pseudogene TRBV3-2) and TRBJ2-1, with 8 bases identical to TRBD2. The CDR3 loop spans 15 amino acids. Losses at the gene ends were 6 bases for V and 5 bases for J; bases not matched to a gene: 9. Germline values: CDR1 LGHDT, CDR2 YNNKEL (reference sequence). In nucleotides, the CDR3 is TGTGCCAGCAGTCTAGCGGGTTCGGGGCACAATGAGCAGTTCTTC. This sequence encodes CASSLAGSGHNEQFF.

This clone showed up just once. This sequence joins TRBV28 and TRBJ1-1; weak D call: TRBD1 (5 bases). Trimming took off 2 bases at V and 1 base at J, with 11 bases between the two ends. Germline lookup yields CDR1 MDHEN and CDR2 SYDVKM. The CDR3 length is 15 residues. CDR3 DNA sequence: TGTGCCAGCAGTTTAACGCGGGGGACGAACACTGAAGCTTTCTTT. Translation: CASSLTRGTNTEAFF.

This rearrangement joins TRBV6-5 to TRBJ2-1, with D uncertain. The CDR3 totals 15 residues. The germline gives CDR1 MNHEY, CDR2 SVGAGI. Trimming shortened V by 7 bases and J by 0 bases, and 13 bases separated the two germline ends. The CDR3, as DNA: TGTGCCAGCAAGGAAATAGCCGGCTCCTACAATGAGCAGTTCTTC. Protein: CASKEIAGSYNEQFF.

The chain has TRBV18 and TRBJ2-5; TRBD2 might be the D (6 bases). V lost 1 base to trimming and J lost 1 base, with 10 bases between them. Germline-derived CDR1 and CDR2 are KGHSH and LQKENI. The CDR3 length is 15 residues. This CDR3 is CASSPRLGGQETQYF. The CDR3 DNA reads as TGTGCCAGCTCACCACGGTTGGGGGGCCAAGAGACCCAGTACTTC.

V and J are TRBV28 and TRBJ2-3; D is possibly TRBD1 (6 bases). The CDR3 length is 16 residues. V shed 6 bases and J shed 1 base, with 17 bases lying between them. Germline V gene data show CDR1 as MDHEN and CDR2 as SYDVKM. This CDR3 is CASRVLVGGGTDTQYF. The CDR3 DNA reads as TGTGCCAGCAGAGTCCTGGTTGGGGGCGGCACAGATACGCAGTATTTT.

This clone turned up a few times. The chain recombines TRBV7-2 with TRBJ2-3, with D possibly matching TRBD1 (6 bases). In germline, CDR1 is SGHTA, CDR2 FQGNSA. The V end was cut by 5 bases, the J end by 2 bases, with 11 bases between. The CDR3 sequence is 14 residues long. The chain's CDR3 is CASSAWDITDTQYF. The CDR3 nucleotides are TGTGCCAGCAGCGCCTGGGACATCACAGATACGCAGTATTTT.

The V call is TRBV18, the J call TRBJ2-5, with 8 bases aligning to TRBD2. From germline, CDR1 is KGHSH and CDR2 LQKENI. This CDR3 region has 13 residues. Trimming at V came to 3 bases and at J to 5 bases, leaving 2 bases not matched to a gene. In nucleotides, the CDR3 is TGTGCCAGCTCACCGGGACTAGATGAGACCCAGTACTTC. It is translated as CASSPGLDETQYF. Variable domain in full (rest from reference TRBV18 and TRBJ2-5): NAGVMQNPRHLVRRRGQEARLRCSPMKGHSHVYWYRQLPEEGLKFMVYLQKENIIDESGMPKERFSAEFPKEGPSILRIQQVVRGDSAAYFCASSPGLDETQYFGPGTRLLVL.

This clone has only one observation. The chain links TRBV6-6 to TRBJ2-3, with D possibly TRBD2 on 6 matching bases. The CDR3 has 16 amino acids. The V and J ends lost 6 bases and 3 bases respectively, with 19 bases between them. Germline CDR1 MNHNY, CDR2 SVGAGI (reference sequence). The CDR3, as DNA: TGTGCCAGCAGCTACGCATACGGGACTTCTACAGATACGCAGTATTTT. Its protein product is CASSYAYGTSTDTQYF.

The chain links TRBV28 to TRBJ1-6; 7 bases align to TRBD1. The V gene's germline CDR1 is MDHEN and CDR2 SYDVKM. This CDR3 spans 15 amino acids. With 6 bases clipped from V and 9 bases from J, the junction kept 11 bases outside the gene matches. The CDR3 nucleotides read TGTGCCAGCAGGACCGGACAGGCCCAGGGTTCACCCCTCCACTTT. Encoded protein: CASRTGQAQGSPLHF. Together with reference TRBV28 and TRBJ1-6, the CDR3 gives the full variable domain: DVKVTQSSRYLVKRTGEKVFLECVQDMDHENMFWYRQDPGLGLRLIYFSYDVKMKEKGDIPEGYSVSREKKERFSLILESASTNQTSMYLCASRTGQAQGSPLHFGNGTRLTVT.

The count of this clone is one. Additional DNA sequences in this sample encode the identical CDR3. The rearrangement joins TRBV6-2 or TRBV6-3 to TRBJ1-1; D unresolved. Germline-derived CDR1 and CDR2 are MNHEY and SVGEGT. The CDR3 sequence is 13 residues long. V was clipped by 3 bases and J by 1 base, with 6 bases between them. The CDR3 coding sequence is TGTGCCAGCAGTTATAGTTCGAACACTGAAGCTTTCTTT. Translating gives CASSYSSNTEAFF.

This chain joins TRBV18 and TRBJ2-7; 10 bases agree with TRBD1. CDR1 and CDR2 from the germline V gene are KGHSH and LQKENI. The length of the CDR3 is 16 residues. Trimming took 1 base from V and 3 from J; bases not matched to a gene: 6. CDR3 DNA: TGTGCCAGCTCACCACTCGCGGGACAGGGGATCTACGAGCAGTACTTC. This translates into CASSPLAGQGIYEQYF.

The chain combines TRBV19 with TRBJ2-7; possible D gene TRBD2, 6 bases. The germline V and J ends were trimmed by 4 bases and 5 bases, with 12 bases remaining between them. The CDR3 runs 13 residues. Germline CDR1 reads LNHDA; CDR2 reads SQIVND (reference sequence). The CDR3: CASSTGGSNEQYF. CDR3 DNA sequence: TGTGCCAGTAGTACAGGAGGGAGCAACGAGCAGTACTTC.

J is TRBJ2-7 and V is TRBV7-8; the match to TRBD2 covers 10 bases. This CDR3 contains 15 residues. The junction had 3 bases not matched to a gene; V was cut back by 1 base and J by 3 bases. CDR1 and CDR2 (germline): SGHVS, FQNEAQ. The CDR3 protein is CASSLGTSGNYEQYF. CDR3 nucleotides: TGTGCCAGCAGCTTAGGGACTAGCGGAAACTACGAGCAGTACTTC.